A single sample gave rise to the 17 T cell receptor beta chains below, sequenced in a study of T cell responses to AZD1222 COVID-19 vaccine (dated by TCRdb to the early 2020s). Receptor amplification or capture employed the immunoSEQ multiplex PCR assay. This immuneACCESS table, as held by TCRdb, lists in-frame sequences with V and J called but not all clones. Of the missing ones, under half trace to an unresolved V gene in checked studies; the others have no known cause. The sample contains about 95,000 clones, around nine tenths of them found a single time. 3.5% to 4.5% of the sample is taken by the ten largest. The time point label, as the study defines it: baseline before first vaccination. The sequenced sample was peripheral blood, obtained on day 0 of AZD1222 vaccination. The origin of the receptors is an adult in good health.

The chain is built from TRBV7-2 and TRBJ2-3; D unclear. Deletions cut 2 bases from V and 3 bases from J, with 6 bases between. Germline-derived CDR1 and CDR2 are SGHTA and FQGNSA. The CDR3 has 13 amino acids. CDR3 bases: TGTGCCAGCAGCTTAAAGTGGACAGATACGCAGTATTTT. Translating it yields CASSLKWTDTQYF.

This rearrangement joins TRBV28 to TRBJ1-6; TRBD1 agrees at 7 bases. The CDR3 runs to 15 residues. J gave up 6 bases and V 6 bases, and 8 bases lay outside the gene matches. The germline gives CDR1 MDHEN, CDR2 SYDVKM. The CDR3 DNA follows: TGTGCCAGCAGGGGTGGGGGGACAGCTAATTCACCCCTCCACTTT. Its translation: CASRGGGTANSPLHF.

The chain recombines TRBV4-2 with TRBJ1-1; 7 bases are shared with TRBD1. The CDR3 is made up of 15 amino acids. CDR1 is LGHNA, CDR2 YNFKEQ, per germline. V shed 0 bases, J shed 3 bases, and the junction held 4 bases outside the gene matches. The CDR3 protein is CASSQDTDRYTEAFF. The CDR3 bases are TGTGCCAGCAGCCAAGACACGGACAGGTACACTGAAGCTTTCTTT.

The chain is built from TRBV9 and TRBJ2-3; TRBD2 matches 7 bases. Trimming took 0 bases from V and 2 from J; bases not matched to a gene: 6. This CDR3 contains 16 residues. CDR1 is SGDLS and CDR2 is YYNGEE in the germline V gene. The CDR3 spells CASSVDVGGNTDTQYF. As DNA, the CDR3 is TGTGCCAGCAGCGTAGACGTCGGGGGGAACACAGATACGCAGTATTTT. The entire variable domain, with the rest obtained from reference TRBV9 and TRBJ2-3, is as follows: DSGVTQTPKHLITATGQRVTLRCSPRSGDLSVYWYQQSLDQGLQFLIQYYNGEERAKGNILERFSAQQFPDLHSELNLSSLELGDSALYFCASSVDVGGNTDTQYFGPGTRLTVL.

This clone was seen a single time. This chain uses TRBV30 with TRBJ2-7; the D gene is possibly TRBD1 (5 bases). Trimming took 3 bases from V and 0 from J, leaving 15 bases between them. CDR1 and CDR2 (germline): GTSNPN, SVGIG (reference sequence). CDR3 size: 15 residues. CDR3 loop: CAWSSQGSSSYEQYF. CDR3 sequence (DNA): TGTGCCTGGAGCTCTCAGGGCTCAAGCTCCTACGAGCAGTACTTC. The full variable domain, with the rest looked up from reference TRBV30 and TRBJ2-7, is SQTIHQWPATLVQPVGSPLSLECTVEGTSNPNLYWYRQAAGRGLQLLFYSVGIGQISSEVPQNLSASRPQDRQFILSSKKLLLSDSGFYLCAWSSQGSSSYEQYFGPGTRLTVT.

This rearrangement joins TRBV19 to TRBJ2-1, with 9 nucleotides matching TRBD1. In germline, CDR1 is LNHDA, CDR2 SQIVND (reference sequence). This CDR3 is built from 14 residues. Trimming cost V 10 bases and J 5 bases; bases outside gene matches: 9. The chain's CDR3 is CATRGDRVNNEQFF. The CDR3 DNA sequence: TGTGCCACCCGGGGGGACAGGGTTAACAATGAGCAGTTCTTC.

The CDR3 region has the DNA TGTGCCAGCAGCCCCCCCCTCATGAACACTGAAGCTTTCTTT. This sequence encodes CASSPPLMNTEAFF. The rearrangement links TRBV7-2 to TRBJ1-1; D is unresolved. The CDR3 is 14 residues long. Trimming took 5 bases from V and 0 from J, leaving 10 bases between them. Germline loops: CDR1 SGHTA, CDR2 FQGNSA.

The chain joins TRBV5-4 to TRBJ1-2, with a tentative D call TRBD1 (5 bases). Germline V CDR1 and CDR2: SGHNT, YYREEE (reference sequence). The CDR3 totals 12 residues. V was trimmed by 4 bases and J by 4 bases, leaving 8 bases between them. In DNA, the CDR3 is TGTGCCAGCAGCGAGGACACCTATGGCTACACCTTC. This sequence encodes CASSEDTYGYTF.

The chain has TRBV25-1 and TRBJ1-3; possible D gene TRBD1, 6 bases. Germline loops: CDR1 MGHDK, CDR2 SYGVNS. The CDR3 has 13 amino acids. V gave up 7 bases and J gave up 3 bases, with 10 bases separating them. The CDR3 coding sequence is TGTGCCAGCACCGAGGGACATGGAAACACCATATATTTT. It encodes CASTEGHGNTIYF.

This clone is a singleton in its sample. V usage is TRBV24-1 and J usage is TRBJ2-1, with TRBD2 matching 14 bases. The germline V gene encodes CDR1 KGHDR and CDR2 SFDVKD. This CDR3 region has 16 residues. The V gene end was trimmed by 5 bases and the J gene end by 7 bases; junction bases not matched to a gene: 6. The CDR3 bases are TGTGCCACCAGTGGTATGACTAGCGGGGGGGCGAATGAGCAGTTCTTC. Translating gives CATSGMTSGGANEQFF.

CDR3 amino acids: CASSGPGELFF. The CDR3 nucleotides are TGTGCCAGCTCCGGGCCCGGGGAGCTGTTTTTT. V usage is TRBV18 and J usage is TRBJ2-2; no clear D. With 6 bases removed from V and 6 bases from J, the gap between germline ends came to 5 bases. The CDR3 is 11 amino acids. Germline values: CDR1 KGHSH, CDR2 LQKENI.

The chain links TRBV18 to TRBJ1-5; D not resolved. The CDR3 consists of 16 residues. V shed 2 bases and J shed 0 bases, with 11 bases lying between them. The germline CDR1 and CDR2 sequences are KGHSH and LQKENI. CDR3 in DNA: TGTGCCAGCTCACCATCGGGGTTGGATAGCAATCAGCCCCAGCATTTT. It is translated as CASSPSGLDSNQPQHF.

CDR3 in DNA: TGCGCCAGCAGCCAAGATTACTCTGGAAACACCATATATTTT. Translation gives CASSQDYSGNTIYF. The chain couples TRBV4-3 to TRBJ1-3; D uncertain. Germline values: CDR1 LGHNA, CDR2 YSLEER. V was cut by 0 bases and J by 0 bases, with 3 bases left in between. The CDR3 is made up of 14 amino acids.

This clone was seen just once. The CDR3 loop is CASRLAGRASGYTF. The CDR3 DNA reads TGTGCCAGCAGACTGGCAGGGAGGGCGAGTGGCTACACCTTC. This chain links TRBV2 with TRBJ1-2; a weak D match, TRBD1 (5 bases). The V and J ends lost 6 bases and 7 bases respectively, with 18 bases between them. Germline CDR1 and CDR2: SNHLY and FYNNEI. The CDR3 extends over 14 amino acids.

This chain joins TRBV5-4 and TRBJ2-1; 9 bases align to TRBD2. Germline CDR1 SGHNT, CDR2 YYREEE (reference sequence). Trimming at V came to 1 base and at J to 2 bases, leaving 1 base not matched to a gene. The CDR3 covers 15 residues. The CDR3: CASSLIAGAYNEQFF. CDR3 DNA: TGTGCCAGCAGCTTGATAGCGGGGGCCTACAATGAGCAGTTCTTC. Complete variable domain (other parts from reference TRBV5-4 and TRBJ2-1): ETGVTQSPTHLIKTRGQQVTLRCSSQSGHNTVSWYQQALGQGPQFIFQYYREEENGRGNFPPRFSGLQFPNYSSELNVNALELDDSALYLCASSLIAGAYNEQFFGPGTRLTVL.

The chain has TRBV6-5 and TRBJ1-6; D gene unclear. CDR1 MNHEY and CDR2 SVGAGI come from the germline V gene. Trimming removed 5 bases from V and 8 bases from J, with 16 bases in between. The length of the CDR3 is 15 residues. In nucleotides, the CDR3 is TGTGCCAGCAGTCATCGATTGGATCCGTATTCACCCCTCCACTTT. Its protein is CASSHRLDPYSPLHF.

The chain combines TRBV28 with TRBJ1-3, with D tentatively TRBD1 (6 bases). CDR1 and CDR2 (germline): MDHEN, SYDVKM. V lost 9 bases and J 0 bases, leaving 9 bases between the germline ends. This CDR3 comprises 13 residues. The CDR3 region has the DNA TGTGCCAGTTTGGGGGCCTCTGGAAACACCATATATTTT. Its protein is CASLGASGNTIYF.